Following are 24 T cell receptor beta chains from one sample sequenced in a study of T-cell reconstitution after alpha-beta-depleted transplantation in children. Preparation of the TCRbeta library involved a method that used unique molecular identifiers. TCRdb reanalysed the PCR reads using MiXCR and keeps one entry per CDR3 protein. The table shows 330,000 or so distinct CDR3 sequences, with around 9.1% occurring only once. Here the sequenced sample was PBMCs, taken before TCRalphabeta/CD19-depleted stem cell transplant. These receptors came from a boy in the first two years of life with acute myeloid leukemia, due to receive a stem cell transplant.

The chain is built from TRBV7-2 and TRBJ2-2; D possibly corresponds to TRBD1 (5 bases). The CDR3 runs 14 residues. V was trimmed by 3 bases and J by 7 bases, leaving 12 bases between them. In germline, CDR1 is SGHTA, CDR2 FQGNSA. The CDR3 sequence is CASSFHQGRGELFF. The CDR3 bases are TGTGCCAGCAGCTTCCATCAGGGCCGCGGGGAGCTGTTTTTT.

The CDR3, as DNA: TGTGCCAGCAGCCAGGGCTACCTAGCGGGGAACTCCTACGAGCAGTACTTC. This gives the protein CASSQGYLAGNSYEQYF. The V and J genes are TRBV4-2 and TRBJ2-7; 9 nucleotides agree with TRBD2. The germline V gene encodes CDR1 LGHNA and CDR2 YNFKEQ. The CDR3 length is 17 residues. The V gene end was trimmed by 3 bases and the J gene end by 0 bases; junction bases not matched to a gene: 9.

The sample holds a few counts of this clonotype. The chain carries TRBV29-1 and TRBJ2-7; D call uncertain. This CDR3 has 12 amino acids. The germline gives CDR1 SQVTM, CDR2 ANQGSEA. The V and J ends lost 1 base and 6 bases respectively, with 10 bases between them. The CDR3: CSVEGQVGEQYF. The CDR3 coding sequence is TGCAGCGTTGAAGGGCAGGTCGGCGAGCAGTACTTC.

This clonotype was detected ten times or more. The CDR3 region has the DNA TGTGCCAGCAGTTTGACCCCCCTCACAGGGAGGGCGGGGAATGAGCAGTTCTTC. It specifies CASSLTPLTGRAGNEQFF. The gene calls are TRBV28 and TRBJ2-1, with D possibly matching TRBD2 (7 bases). Germline V gene lookup returns CDR1 MDHEN and CDR2 SYDVKM. This CDR3 has 18 residues. The V and J ends lost 3 bases and 7 bases respectively, with 25 bases between them.

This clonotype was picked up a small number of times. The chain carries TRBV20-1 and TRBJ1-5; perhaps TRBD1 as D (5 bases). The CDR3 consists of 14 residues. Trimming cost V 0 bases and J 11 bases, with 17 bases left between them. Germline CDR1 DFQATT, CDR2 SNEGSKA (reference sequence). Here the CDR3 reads CSAREDTFPTAQHF. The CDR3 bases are TGCAGTGCTAGAGAGGACACCTTCCCCACAGCCCAGCATTTT.

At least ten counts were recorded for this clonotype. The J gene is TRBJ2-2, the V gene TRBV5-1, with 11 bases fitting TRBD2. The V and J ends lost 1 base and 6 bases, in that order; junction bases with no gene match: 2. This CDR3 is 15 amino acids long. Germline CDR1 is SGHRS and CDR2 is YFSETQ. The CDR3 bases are TGCGCCAGCAGCTTGAGGACTAGCGGGTCCGGGGAGCTGTTTTTT. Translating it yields CASSLRTSGSGELFF. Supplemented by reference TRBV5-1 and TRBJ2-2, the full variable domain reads KAGVTQTPRYLIKTRGQQVTLSCSPISGHRSVSWYQQTPGQGLQFLFEYFSETQRNKGNFPGRFSGRQFSNSRSEMNVSTLELGDSALYLCASSLRTSGSGELFFGEGSRLTVL.

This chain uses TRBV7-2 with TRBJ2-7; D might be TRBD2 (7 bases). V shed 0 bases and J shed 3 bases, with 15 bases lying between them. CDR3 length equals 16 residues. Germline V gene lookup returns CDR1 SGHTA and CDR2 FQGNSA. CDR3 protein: CASSLAGGLELYEQYF. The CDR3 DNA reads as TGTGCCAGCAGCTTAGCGGGGGGGCTAGAACTCTACGAGCAGTACTTC. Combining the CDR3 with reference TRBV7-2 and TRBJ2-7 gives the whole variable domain GAGVSQSPSNKVTEKGKDVELRCDPISGHTALYWYRQSLGQGLEFLIYFQGNSAPDKSGLPSDRFSAERTGGSVSTLTIQRTQQEDSAVYLCASSLAGGLELYEQYFGPGTRLTVT.

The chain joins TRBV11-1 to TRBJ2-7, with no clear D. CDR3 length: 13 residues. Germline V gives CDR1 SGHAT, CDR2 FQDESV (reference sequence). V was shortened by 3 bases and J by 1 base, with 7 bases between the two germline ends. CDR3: CASSFDQSYEQYF. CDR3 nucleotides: TGTGCCAGCAGCTTTGATCAGTCCTACGAGCAGTACTTC.

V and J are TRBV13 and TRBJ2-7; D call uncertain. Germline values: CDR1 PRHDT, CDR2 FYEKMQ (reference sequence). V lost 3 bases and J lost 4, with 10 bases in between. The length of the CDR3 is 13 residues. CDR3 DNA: TGTGCCAGCAGCTTGTGGACCGTTTACGAGCAGTACTTC. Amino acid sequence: CASSLWTVYEQYF.

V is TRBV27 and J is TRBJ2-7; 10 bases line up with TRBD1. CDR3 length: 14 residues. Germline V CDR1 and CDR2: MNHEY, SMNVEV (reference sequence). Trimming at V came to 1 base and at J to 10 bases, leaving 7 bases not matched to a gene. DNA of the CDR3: TGTGCCAGCAGTTTATTGGACAGGGGGACTAGTCAGTACTTC. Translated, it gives CASSLLDRGTSQYF.

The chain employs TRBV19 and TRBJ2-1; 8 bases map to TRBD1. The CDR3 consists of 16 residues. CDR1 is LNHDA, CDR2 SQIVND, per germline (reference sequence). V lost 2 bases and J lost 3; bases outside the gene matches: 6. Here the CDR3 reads CASSITTGGIYNEQFF. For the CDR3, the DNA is TGTGCCAGTAGTATAACTACAGGGGGAATCTACAATGAGCAGTTCTTC. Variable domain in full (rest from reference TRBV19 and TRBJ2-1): DGGITQSPKYLFRKEGQNVTLSCEQNLNHDAMYWYRQDPGQGLRLIYYSQIVNDFQKGDIAEGYSVSREKKESFPLTVTSAQKNPTAFYLCASSITTGGIYNEQFFGPGTRLTVL.

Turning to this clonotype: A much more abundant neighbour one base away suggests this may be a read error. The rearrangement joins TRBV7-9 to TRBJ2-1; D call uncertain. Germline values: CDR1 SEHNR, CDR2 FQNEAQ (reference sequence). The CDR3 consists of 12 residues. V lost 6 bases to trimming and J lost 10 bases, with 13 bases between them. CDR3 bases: TGTGCCAGCAGACACTGTCGGACGGAGCAGTTCTTC. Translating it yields CASRHCRTEQFF.

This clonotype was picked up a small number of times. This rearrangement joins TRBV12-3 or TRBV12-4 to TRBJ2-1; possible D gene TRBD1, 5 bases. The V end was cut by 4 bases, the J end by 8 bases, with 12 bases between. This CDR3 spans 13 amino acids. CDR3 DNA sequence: TGTGCCAGCAGTTCCCCAGGGTCGTATGAGCAGTTCTTC. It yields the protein CASSSPGSYEQFF.

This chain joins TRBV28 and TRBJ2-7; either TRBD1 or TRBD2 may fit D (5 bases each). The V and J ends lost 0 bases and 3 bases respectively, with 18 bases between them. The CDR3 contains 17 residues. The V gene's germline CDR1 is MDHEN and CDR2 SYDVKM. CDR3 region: CASSLWRGSRLRYEQYF. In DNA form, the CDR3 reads TGTGCCAGCAGTTTATGGAGGGGATCCCGACTTCGCTACGAGCAGTACTTC.

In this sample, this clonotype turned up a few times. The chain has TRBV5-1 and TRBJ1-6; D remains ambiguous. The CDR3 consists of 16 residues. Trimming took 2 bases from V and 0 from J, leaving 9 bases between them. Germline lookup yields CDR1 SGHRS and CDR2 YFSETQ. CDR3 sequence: CASSFSRDSYNSPLHF. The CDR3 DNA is TGCGCCAGCAGCTTCTCGCGGGACTCCTATAATTCACCCCTCCACTTT.

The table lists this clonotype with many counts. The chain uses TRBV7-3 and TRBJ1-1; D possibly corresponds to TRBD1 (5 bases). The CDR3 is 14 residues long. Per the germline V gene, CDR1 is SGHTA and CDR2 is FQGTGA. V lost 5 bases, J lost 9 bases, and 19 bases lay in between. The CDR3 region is CASSPNQGLNKAFF. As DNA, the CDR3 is TGTGCCAGCAGCCCGAACCAGGGACTTAACAAAGCTTTCTTT.

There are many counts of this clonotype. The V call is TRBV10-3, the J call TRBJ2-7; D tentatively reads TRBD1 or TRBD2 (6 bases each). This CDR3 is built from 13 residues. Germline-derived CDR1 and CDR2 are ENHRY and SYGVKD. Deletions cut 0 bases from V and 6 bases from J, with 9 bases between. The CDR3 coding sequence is TGTGCCATCAGTGAGTCCGGGGGCGGCGAGCAGTACTTC. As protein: CAISESGGGEQYF.

The CDR3, as DNA: TGTGCCAGCAGTGAGAGGCTCAGGGTTGGGGCCGGGGAGCTGTTTTTT. Protein product: CASSERLRVGAGELFF. The rearrangement links TRBV6-1 to TRBJ2-2, with a tentative D call TRBD1 (5 bases). In germline, CDR1 is MNHNS, CDR2 SASEGT. Trimming shortened V by 3 bases and J by 6 bases, and 17 bases separated the two germline ends. The CDR3 is 16 residues long.

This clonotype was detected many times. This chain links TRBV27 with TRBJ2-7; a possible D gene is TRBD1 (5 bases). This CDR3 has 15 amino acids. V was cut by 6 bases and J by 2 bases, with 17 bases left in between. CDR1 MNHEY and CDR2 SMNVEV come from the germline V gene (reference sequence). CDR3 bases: TGTGCCAGCAGACCAAGCAGGGTTCGGGCCTACGAGCAGTACTTC. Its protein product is CASRPSRVRAYEQYF.

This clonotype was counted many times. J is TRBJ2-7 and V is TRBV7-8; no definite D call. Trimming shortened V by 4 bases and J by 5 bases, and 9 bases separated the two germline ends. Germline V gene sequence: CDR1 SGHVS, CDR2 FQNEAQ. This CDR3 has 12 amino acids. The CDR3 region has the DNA TGTGCCAGCAGCTCCCCCCTGGACGAGCAGTACTTC. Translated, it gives CASSSPLDEQYF.

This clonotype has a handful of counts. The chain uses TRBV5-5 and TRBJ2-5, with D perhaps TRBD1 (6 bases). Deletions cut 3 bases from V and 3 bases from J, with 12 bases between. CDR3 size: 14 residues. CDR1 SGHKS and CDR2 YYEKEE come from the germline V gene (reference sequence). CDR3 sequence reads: CASSYVRQEETQYF. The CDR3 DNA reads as TGTGCCAGCAGCTACGTACGACAGGAAGAGACCCAGTACTTC.

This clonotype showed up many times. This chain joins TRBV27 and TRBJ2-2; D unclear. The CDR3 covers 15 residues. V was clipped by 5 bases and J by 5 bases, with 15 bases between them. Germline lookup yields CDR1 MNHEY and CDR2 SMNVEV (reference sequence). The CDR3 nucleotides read TGTGCCAGCAGTCCCCCCCTGGGAAGGACCGGGGAGCTGTTTTTT. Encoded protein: CASSPPLGRTGELFF.

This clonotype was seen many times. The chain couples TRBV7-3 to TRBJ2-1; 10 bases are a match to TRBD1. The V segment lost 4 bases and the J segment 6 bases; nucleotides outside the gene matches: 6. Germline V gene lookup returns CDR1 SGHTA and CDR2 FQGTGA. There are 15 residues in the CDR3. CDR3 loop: CASSSGQGVVNEQFF. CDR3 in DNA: TGTGCCAGCAGCTCCGGACAGGGGGTCGTCAATGAGCAGTTCTTC.

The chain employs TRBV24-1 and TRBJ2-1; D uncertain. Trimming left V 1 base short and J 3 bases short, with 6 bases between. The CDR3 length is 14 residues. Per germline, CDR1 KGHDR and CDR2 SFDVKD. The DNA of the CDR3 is TGTGCCACCAGTGATTTTGGCAACTACAATGAGCAGTTCTTC. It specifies CATSDFGNYNEQFF.